The 8 T cell receptor beta chains in this list originate from one sample, sequenced in a study of OX40 agonist ivuxolimab in advanced cancers. Method: immunoSEQ multiplex PCR; TCRdb's copy keeps in-frame clones and lacks some. This repertoire shows under 50,000 clones, more than 75% found once; its top ten account for about 15%. The sample here was CD4+ or CD8+ T cells sorted from blood, taken in a trial of the OX40 agonist ivuxolimab. Every receptor here comes from an adult with an advanced solid tumor such as melanoma, head and neck, liver or kidney cancer.

The chain has TRBV9 and TRBJ2-1; 11 bases map to TRBD2. Germline assignment: CDR1 SGDLS and CDR2 YYNGEE. This CDR3 is built from 20 residues. Trimming at V came to 4 bases and at J to 2 bases, leaving 17 bases not matched to a gene. The CDR3: CASSPGLAGAAGGAYNEQFF. In DNA, the CDR3 is TGTGCCAGCAGCCCAGGACTAGCGGGCGCCGCAGGCGGGGCCTACAATGAGCAGTTCTTC.

The chain couples TRBV2 to TRBJ1-5, with 7 bases lining up with TRBD1. The trim removed 1 base at V and 8 bases at J, leaving 5 bases unmatched. Germline CDR1 is SNHLY and CDR2 is FYNNEI. The length of the CDR3 is 14 residues. CDR3 sequence: CASSEGAGGEPQHF. In nucleotides, the CDR3 is TGTGCCAGCAGTGAAGGGGCAGGGGGAGAGCCCCAGCATTTT. Full variable domain (rest looked up from reference TRBV2 and TRBJ1-5): EPEVTQTPSHQVTQMGQEVILRCVPISNHLYFYWYRQILGQKVEFLVSFYNNEISEKSEIFDDQFSVERPDGSNFTLKIRSTKLEDSAMYFCASSEGAGGEPQHFGDGTRLSIL.

V gene TRBV2 combines with J gene TRBJ1-4, with 9 bases that match TRBD1. CDR1 and CDR2 (germline): SNHLY, FYNNEI. The trim removed 10 bases at V and 7 bases at J, leaving 7 bases unmatched. This CDR3 has 13 residues. CDR3 region: CATPGQGREKLFF. In DNA, the CDR3 is TGTGCCACCCCGGGACAGGGACGTGAAAAACTGTTTTTT. Full variable domain (outside the CDR3, taken from reference TRBV2 and TRBJ1-4): EPEVTQTPSHQVTQMGQEVILRCVPISNHLYFYWYRQILGQKVEFLVSFYNNEISEKSEIFDDQFSVERPDGSNFTLKIRSTKLEDSAMYFCATPGQGREKLFFGSGTQLSVL.

The rearrangement uses TRBV20-1 and TRBJ1-2; D uncertain. Looked up from germline, CDR1 is DFQATT and CDR2 is SNEGSKA (reference sequence). This CDR3 region has 11 residues. V was shortened by 0 bases and J by 6 bases, with 5 bases between the two germline ends. The CDR3, as DNA: TGCAGTGCTAGAGAGGTCCATGGCTACACCTTC. Translation: CSAREVHGYTF.

The V call is TRBV14, the J call TRBJ2-6, with 8 bases identical to TRBD1. Germline-derived CDR1 and CDR2 are SGHDN and FVKESK. V was clipped by 4 bases and J by 2 bases; unmatched bases: 4. The CDR3 sequence is 16 residues long. This chain's CDR3 is CASSPPQGAGANVLTF. In DNA form, the CDR3 reads TGTGCCAGCAGCCCACCACAGGGGGCTGGGGCCAACGTCCTGACTTTC.

This CDR3 is CAWTPTGQRQPQHF. DNA for the CDR3: TGTGCCTGGACCCCGACAGGGCAGCGACAGCCCCAGCATTTT. The chain carries TRBV30 and TRBJ1-5, with TRBD1 matching over 7 bases. This CDR3 is 14 amino acids long. V was clipped by 4 bases and J by 7 bases; unmatched bases: 10. Germline V CDR1 and CDR2: GTSNPN, SVGIG (reference sequence).

This chain connects TRBV5-5 to TRBJ1-4; 7 bases line up with TRBD1. There are 17 residues in the CDR3. The germline V gene encodes CDR1 SGHKS and CDR2 YYEKEE (reference sequence). V was clipped by 2 bases and J by 7 bases; unmatched bases: 14. The CDR3 DNA sequence: TGTGCCAGCAGCTTCGTCGAGGGAGGGACAGCTTTTGAAAAACTGTTTTTT. Its protein is CASSFVEGGTAFEKLFF.

V usage is TRBV30 and J usage is TRBJ2-7; TRBD2 might be the D (5 bases). The CDR3 length is 14 residues. The germline V gene has CDR1 GTSNPN and CDR2 SVGIG (reference sequence). Deletions cut 0 bases from V and 0 bases from J, with 9 bases between. As DNA, the CDR3 is TGTGCCTGGAGTGTCGTAGGGAGCTCCTACGAGCAGTACTTC. Encoded protein: CAWSVVGSSYEQYF.